The 17 T cell receptor beta chains below were found in one sample sequenced in a study of blood T cell repertoires in COVID-19. Only in-frame clones appear in the TCRdb table, and some are missing; sequencing was by immunoSEQ multiplex PCR. The sample contains 300,000 to 350,000 clones, 80% to 90% of which appear only once. The sample comprised peripheral blood. These receptors were collected from a young man with COVID-19, enrolled during active disease.

The V and J genes are TRBV6-6 and TRBJ1-4, with D maybe TRBD1 (5 bases). The CDR3 has 16 amino acids. Germline assignment: CDR1 MNHNY and CDR2 SVGAGI (reference sequence). Trimming removed 6 bases at V and 4 bases at J, with 18 bases between. CDR3 sequence reads: CASRTGGAESNEKLFF. For the CDR3, the DNA is TGTGCCAGCAGGACGGGCGGGGCTGAAAGTAATGAAAAACTGTTTTTT.

Regarding this clone: One junction end does not reproduce the germline sequence, and a read error may be involved. V gene TRBV15 combines with J gene TRBJ2-4; D not certain. The length of the CDR3 is 15 residues. Looked up from germline, CDR1 is LNHNV and CDR2 is YYDKDF (reference sequence). The CDR3: CATSGEELAKNIQYF. DNA of the CDR3: TGTGCCACCAGCGGAGAAGAGCTAGCCAAAAACATTCAGTACTTC. Filled out from reference TRBV15 and TRBJ2-4, the complete variable domain reads DAMVIQNPRYQVTQFGKPVTLSCSQTLNHNVMYWYQQKSSQAPKLLFHYYDKDFNNEADTPDNFQSRRPNTSFCFLDIRSPGLGDTAMYLCATSGEELAKNIQYFGAGTRLSVL.

V usage is TRBV4-2 and J usage is TRBJ2-7; D is perhaps TRBD1 (5 bases). The length of the CDR3 is 17 residues. Trimming stripped 1 base from V and 7 bases from J, with 23 bases between. Germline CDR1 is LGHNA and CDR2 is YNFKEQ. The CDR3 loop reads CASSQAPDTQSFWEQYF. Written as DNA, the CDR3 is TGTGCCAGCAGCCAAGCTCCGGACACGCAGTCATTTTGGGAGCAGTACTTC.

The chain has TRBV4-1 and TRBJ2-1; no reliable D call. Trimming removed 3 bases at V and 0 bases at J, with 12 bases between. Germline V CDR1 and CDR2: MGHRA, YSYEKL. The CDR3 contains 16 residues. CDR3 DNA sequence: TGCGCCAGCAGCCAGGTCTCCTCGAGCTCCTACAATGAGCAGTTCTTC. This codes for CASSQVSSSSYNEQFF.

The chain joins TRBV6-2 or TRBV6-3 to TRBJ2-1; D might be TRBD1 (5 bases). Germline lookup yields CDR1 MNHEY and CDR2 SVGEGT. The CDR3 totals 15 residues. V lost 0 bases and J lost 1, with 7 bases in between. The CDR3 sequence is CASSYSQGSYNEQFF. For the CDR3, the DNA is TGTGCCAGCAGTTACTCTCAGGGTTCCTACAATGAGCAGTTCTTC.

This clone appeared a single time. This chain links TRBV7-9 with TRBJ2-1; D perhaps matches TRBD1 (5 bases). This CDR3 region has 12 residues. CDR1 and CDR2 from the germline V gene are SEHNR and FQNEAQ (reference sequence). Trimming cost V 5 bases and J 6 bases, with 8 bases left between them. CDR3 in DNA: TGTGCCAGCAGCATCGACAGCAATGAGCAGTTCTTC. It codes for CASSIDSNEQFF.

CDR3 amino acids: CASSLGASGGREQYF. CDR3 bases: TGTGCCAGCAGCTTAGGGGCTAGCGGGGGTCGGGAGCAGTACTTC. This chain uses TRBV7-8 with TRBJ2-7, with TRBD2 matching over 10 bases. With 1 base clipped from V and 7 bases from J, the junction kept 7 bases outside the gene matches. The CDR3 sequence is 15 residues long. CDR1 SGHVS and CDR2 FQNEAQ come from the germline V gene.

The chain links TRBV11-2 to TRBJ2-7, with D maybe TRBD1 (6 bases). The V end lost 1 base, the J end lost 3 bases, and 13 bases lay between the germline ends. CDR3 length: 15 amino acids. Germline-derived CDR1 and CDR2 are SGHAT and FQNNGV. CDR3 bases: TGTGCCAGCAGCTTAGGTAACAGGGAAGTCTACGAGCAGTACTTC. Its translation: CASSLGNREVYEQYF.

The chain combines TRBV7-2 with TRBJ2-3, with 8 nucleotides matching TRBD2. The junction had 9 bases not matched to a gene; V was cut back by 5 bases and J by 5 bases. Germline CDR1 is SGHTA and CDR2 is FQGNSA. This CDR3 has 15 residues. CDR3 DNA sequence: TGTGCCAGCAGCCGCCCGGGACTAGGTCAAGATACGCAGTATTTT. Encoded protein: CASSRPGLGQDTQYF.

This clone was counted between two and nine times. The chain carries TRBV7-7 and TRBJ1-1; 9 bases are a match to TRBD1. The ends lost 5 bases at V and 6 bases at J; junction bases unmatched: 4. CDR3 length: 13 residues. Germline values: CDR1 SSHAT, CDR2 FNYEAQ (reference sequence). The CDR3 is CASSQRQGAEAFF. The DNA of the CDR3 is TGTGCCAGCAGCCAACGACAGGGGGCTGAAGCTTTCTTT.

The V call is TRBV20-1, the J call TRBJ1-2; 7 nucleotides agree with TRBD1. This CDR3 has 15 amino acids. Germline-derived CDR1 and CDR2 are DFQATT and SNEGSKA (reference sequence). The trim removed 3 bases at V and 3 bases at J, leaving 10 bases unmatched. CDR3 DNA: TGCAGTGCTAGTGCTTCACAGGGGTCGCACTATGGCTACACCTTC. Its protein product is CSASASQGSHYGYTF.

The chain links TRBV7-2 to TRBJ2-7; TRBD1 is a possible D gene (6 bases). The ends were cut back, 0 bases at V and 2 bases at J, with 11 bases in the middle. The CDR3 runs 15 residues. The germline V gene encodes CDR1 SGHTA and CDR2 FQGNSA. The CDR3 DNA reads TGTGCCAGCAGCTTAGCGGACAGCTTACCCTACGAGCAGTACTTC. It is translated as CASSLADSLPYEQYF.

In its sample, this clone was seen a few times. The V gene is TRBV5-6, the J gene TRBJ2-2; TRBD2 is a possible D gene (5 bases). Trimming took off 4 bases at V and 3 bases at J, with 10 bases between the two ends. The CDR3 runs 14 residues. Germline CDR1 and CDR2: SGHDT and YYEEEE. The CDR3 here is CASSGLGDTGELFF. DNA of the CDR3: TGTGCCAGCAGCGGATTGGGAGACACCGGGGAGCTGTTTTTT. Full variable domain (outside the CDR3, taken from reference TRBV5-6 and TRBJ2-2): DAGVTQSPTHLIKTRGQQVTLRCSPKSGHDTVSWYQQALGQGPQFIFQYYEEEERQRGNFPDRFSGHQFPNYSSELNVNALLLGDSALYLCASSGLGDTGELFFGEGSRLTVL.

This chain links TRBV7-2 with TRBJ2-5, with TRBD1 matching over 9 bases. CDR1 and CDR2 from the germline V gene are SGHTA and FQGNSA. The CDR3 consists of 16 residues. Trimming at V came to 6 bases and at J to 5 bases, leaving 13 bases not matched to a gene. The chain's CDR3 is CASSFSLQGAAETQYF. CDR3 sequence (DNA): TGTGCCAGCAGTTTCTCCTTACAGGGGGCGGCTGAGACCCAGTACTTC.

The chain couples TRBV7-3 to TRBJ2-6; maybe TRBD1 (6 bases). Germline assignment: CDR1 SGHTA and CDR2 FQGTGA. Trimming removed 2 bases at V and 2 bases at J, with 10 bases between. This CDR3 comprises 16 residues. The CDR3 spells CASSLAGVAGANVLTF. CDR3 sequence (DNA): TGTGCCAGCAGCTTAGCAGGGGTAGCTGGGGCCAACGTCCTGACTTTC.

This clone was detected only once. V and J are TRBV4-1 and TRBJ2-7, with 7 positions matching TRBD2. Trimming cost V 4 bases and J 4 bases; bases outside gene matches: 4. CDR1 and CDR2 (germline): MGHRA, YSYEKL. This CDR3 contains 13 residues. Here the CDR3 DNA reads TGCGCCAGCAGCCCGCGAGCGGGATACGAGCAGTACTTC. It yields the protein CASSPRAGYEQYF.

The chain joins TRBV29-1 to TRBJ1-2; 9 nucleotides agree with TRBD1. This CDR3 spans 13 amino acids. Germline V gives CDR1 SQVTM, CDR2 ANQGSEA. V was pared by 7 bases and J by 4 bases, with 7 bases of the junction left unmatched. CDR3 in DNA: TGCAGCGCAAGGACAGGGGCGGGCTATGGCTACACCTTC. This gives the protein CSARTGAGYGYTF.